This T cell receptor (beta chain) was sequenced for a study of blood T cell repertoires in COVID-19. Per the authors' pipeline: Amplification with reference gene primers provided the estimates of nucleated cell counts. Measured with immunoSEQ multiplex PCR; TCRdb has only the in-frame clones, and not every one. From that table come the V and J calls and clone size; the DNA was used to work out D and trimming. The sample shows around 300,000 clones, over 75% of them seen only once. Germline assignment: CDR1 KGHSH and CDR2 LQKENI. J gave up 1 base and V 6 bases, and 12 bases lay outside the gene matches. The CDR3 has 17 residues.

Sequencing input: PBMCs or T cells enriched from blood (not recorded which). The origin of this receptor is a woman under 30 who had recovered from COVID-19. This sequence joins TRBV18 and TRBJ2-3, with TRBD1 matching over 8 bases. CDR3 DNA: TGTGCCAGCTCCCCCTTTCCGACAGGGGAGGGCACAGATACGCAGTATTTT. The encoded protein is CASSPFPTGEGTDTQYF.